The 31 T cell receptor beta chains below all came from one sample that was sequenced in a study of early T cells in non-severe SARS-CoV-2 infection. Each CDR3 protein gets one entry after TCRdb re-called the 5' RACE reads with MiXCR. This table has 35,000 to 45,000 distinct CDR3 sequences, 7.5% to 9% appearing once. The source material was whole blood, sampled at baseline. These TCRs come from an adult who was a healthcare worker with PCR-confirmed SARS-CoV-2 infection or an uninfected control (not recorded which).

This clonotype was picked up a small number of times. The chain uses TRBV9 and TRBJ2-5; D uncertain. Trimming took off 4 bases at V and 5 bases at J, with 15 bases between the two ends. The CDR3 contains 14 residues. Germline CDR1 reads SGDLS; CDR2 reads YYNGEE. The DNA for the CDR3 is TGTGCCAGCAGCCGGACCCTCCCGGAGGAGACCCAGTACTTC. Its translation is CASSRTLPEETQYF.

In this sample, this clonotype turned up many times. This rearrangement joins TRBV20-1 to TRBJ2-3, with 7 bases matching TRBD1. V dropped 0 bases and J dropped 0; count of bases not matched to a gene: 3. CDR3 length: 15 amino acids. The germline V gene has CDR1 DFQATT and CDR2 SNEGSKA (reference sequence). The CDR3 sequence is CSAREGTASTDTQYF. In nucleotides, the CDR3 is TGCAGTGCTAGAGAGGGGACAGCTAGCACAGATACGCAGTATTTT.

The chain is built from TRBV5-1 and TRBJ1-1, with 7 bases identical to TRBD1. The ends lost 1 base at V and 2 bases at J; junction bases unmatched: 8. Per the germline V gene, CDR1 is SGHRS and CDR2 is YFSETQ. This CDR3 comprises 16 residues. CDR3 region: CASSLYPDRINTEAFF. DNA of the CDR3: TGCGCCAGCAGCTTGTACCCGGACAGGATAAACACTGAAGCTTTCTTT.

The V and J genes are TRBV6-6 and TRBJ1-1; D is possibly TRBD1 (5 bases). The V gene lost 4 bases and the J gene lost 4 bases, with 19 bases spanning the gap. The length of the CDR3 is 16 residues. CDR1 and CDR2 from the germline V gene are MNHNY and SVGAGI (reference sequence). CDR3 nucleotides: TGTGCCAGCAGTTTGGGAGGCGAGGGGAGGATCACTGAAGCTTTCTTT. It codes for CASSLGGEGRITEAFF.

The sample holds many counts of this clonotype. The CDR3 nucleotides are TGTGCCACCAGTGATTCCAGGGCAGGGGGCTTCGGGGAGCTGTTTTTT. The encoded protein is CATSDSRAGGFGELFF. V and J are TRBV24-1 and TRBJ2-2; 8 bases fit TRBD1. This CDR3 region has 16 residues. J lost 7 bases, V lost 2 bases, and 8 bases had no gene match. From germline, CDR1 is KGHDR and CDR2 SFDVKD.

CDR3 DNA sequence: TGCGCCAGCAGCTTGGACAGCGGATACTATGGCTACACCTTC. Protein sequence: CASSLDSGYYGYTF. The chain is built from TRBV5-1 and TRBJ1-2; D is uncertain. The CDR3 runs 14 residues. V dropped 0 bases and J dropped 3 bases, with 9 bases sitting between them. Germline CDR1 and CDR2: SGHRS and YFSETQ. The full variable domain, completed using reference TRBV5-1 and TRBJ1-2, is KAGVTQTPRYLIKTRGQQVTLSCSPISGHRSVSWYQQTPGQGLQFLFEYFSETQRNKGNFPGRFSGRQFSNSRSEMNVSTLELGDSALYLCASSLDSGYYGYTFGSGTRLTVV.

This clonotype has a count of ten or more. The rearrangement joins TRBV11-2 to TRBJ2-1; D gene ambiguous. The CDR3 length is 15 residues. Trimming shortened V by 3 bases and J by 0 bases, and 9 bases separated the two germline ends. The germline V gene has CDR1 SGHAT and CDR2 FQNNGV. CDR3 coding DNA: TGTGCCAGCAGCTTGGGGAAGACCTCCTACAATGAGCAGTTCTTC. Residues: CASSLGKTSYNEQFF.

The chain uses TRBV6-4 and TRBJ2-3; 13 bases agree with TRBD2. V lost 2 bases and J lost 1; bases outside the gene matches: 0. Germline values: CDR1 MRHNA, CDR2 SNTAGT. CDR3 size: 16 residues. The CDR3 DNA is TGTGCCAGCAGTGACGGGACTAGCGGGGGCACAGATACGCAGTATTTT. Translation gives CASSDGTSGGTDTQYF.

In this sample, this clonotype turned up a few times. The chain is built from TRBV5-1 and TRBJ2-1; 8 bases align to TRBD2. V lost 7 bases, J lost 7 bases, and 4 bases stayed unmatched. The CDR3 is 12 residues long. Germline V gene sequence: CDR1 SGHRS, CDR2 YFSETQ. The DNA for the CDR3 is TGCGCCAGCGGGCGCGGGGGGAATGAGCAGTTCTTC. This gives the protein CASGRGGNEQFF.

This chain links TRBV6-2 or TRBV6-3 with TRBJ1-1; D may be TRBD1 (5 bases). Germline values: CDR1 MNHEY, CDR2 SVGEGT. There are 13 residues in the CDR3. V lost 6 bases, J lost 5 bases, and 13 bases lay in between. CDR3 sequence: CASRHGGSTEAFF. The CDR3 DNA reads as TGTGCCAGCAGACACGGGGGGTCGACTGAAGCTTTCTTT.

Judged by abundance, this clonotype is medium-sized. This chain connects TRBV13 to TRBJ2-3; TRBD2 aligns across 8 bases. The CDR3 has 16 amino acids. V was clipped by 1 base and J by 8 bases; unmatched bases: 11. Germline CDR1 and CDR2: PRHDT and FYEKMQ (reference sequence). CDR3 residues: CASSLEGASGLGTQYF. CDR3 coding DNA: TGTGCCAGCAGCTTAGAAGGGGCTAGCGGGCTAGGTACGCAGTATTTT.

This clonotype was observed a handful of times. The J gene is TRBJ2-3, the V gene TRBV11-2, with D perhaps matching TRBD1 (5 bases). Deletions cut 2 bases from V and 2 bases from J, with 11 bases between. The CDR3 length is 15 residues. Looked up from germline, CDR1 is SGHAT and CDR2 is FQNNGV. The CDR3 protein is CASSLIGASTDTQYF. CDR3 nucleotides: TGTGCCAGCAGCTTAATTGGGGCGTCCACAGATACGCAGTATTTT.

This clonotype showed up just a few times. This sequence joins TRBV11-3 and TRBJ2-1; D possibly corresponds to TRBD2 (6 bases). V lost 4 bases and J 12 bases, leaving 16 bases between the germline ends. In germline, CDR1 is SGHNT, CDR2 YENEEA. The CDR3 has 13 residues. The CDR3 protein is CASSSRRDSPQFF. The DNA for the CDR3 is TGTGCCAGCAGCTCTCGGAGGGACTCCCCGCAGTTCTTC.

This clonotype was found a few times. The chain joins TRBV11-2 to TRBJ1-1; D not resolved. The germline V and J ends were trimmed by 5 bases and 11 bases, with 15 bases remaining between them. This CDR3 is built from 12 residues. The germline V gene encodes CDR1 SGHAT and CDR2 FQNNGV. CDR3 protein: CASSLGAPTAFF. The CDR3 coding sequence is TGTGCCAGCAGCCTGGGAGCCCCGACTGCTTTCTTT.

The J gene is TRBJ2-3, the V gene TRBV6-5, with a weak D call TRBD1 (5 bases). The CDR3 is 16 residues long. Deletions cut 4 bases from V and 3 bases from J, with 17 bases between. Germline CDR1 and CDR2: MNHEY and SVGAGI. CDR3 loop: CASSLGVSLVTDTQYF. The CDR3 coding sequence is TGTGCCAGCAGTTTAGGGGTATCACTGGTTACAGATACGCAGTATTTT.

In this sample, this clonotype turned up many times. The rearrangement links TRBV3-1 to TRBJ1-5, with D possibly TRBD1 on 5 matching bases. Per germline, CDR1 LGHDT and CDR2 YNNKEL (reference sequence). Trimming removed 3 bases at V and 9 bases at J, with 15 bases between. This CDR3 is 14 amino acids long. The CDR3 region is CASSQGGRLGPQHF. In DNA form, the CDR3 reads TGTGCCAGCAGCCAGGGGGGACGCTTAGGGCCCCAGCATTTT.

This clonotype occurred many times. The V call is TRBV7-2, the J call TRBJ1-5; 9 bases map to TRBD1. J gave up 2 bases and V 6 bases, and 2 bases lay outside the gene matches. Looked up from germline, CDR1 is SGHTA and CDR2 is FQGNSA. The CDR3 spans 14 residues. CDR3 sequence reads: CASRRTGGNQPQHF. The CDR3 coding sequence is TGTGCCAGCAGGAGGACAGGGGGCAATCAGCCCCAGCATTTT.

This clonotype was detected only a few times. The chain joins TRBV6-5 to TRBJ2-3; no definite D call. V was pared by 4 bases and J by 6 bases, with 14 bases between. CDR1 is MNHEY and CDR2 is SVGAGI in the germline V gene. This CDR3 has 14 residues. The CDR3: CASSSMPPPDTQYF. The CDR3 DNA sequence: TGTGCCAGCAGTTCAATGCCTCCCCCGGATACGCAGTATTTT.

This clonotype has at least ten counts. This chain joins TRBV18 and TRBJ1-1; the D gene is possibly TRBD1 (5 bases). This CDR3 has 16 amino acids. Germline assignment: CDR1 KGHSH and CDR2 LQKENI. The V end was cut by 4 bases, the J end by 0 bases, with 15 bases between. CDR3 coding DNA: TGTGCCAGCTCACAGGTGGAGACAGTGATGAACACTGAAGCTTTCTTT. It is translated as CASSQVETVMNTEAFF.

For the CDR3, the DNA is TGTGCCAGCAGCCAATCGCGAGCGGAAGCTTTCTTT. It encodes CASSQSRAEAFF. V usage is TRBV16 and J usage is TRBJ1-1; D not certain. The V gene lost 0 bases and the J gene lost 8 bases, with 7 bases spanning the gap. There are 12 residues in the CDR3. Germline V lookup: CDR1 KGHSY, CDR2 FQNENV. The full variable domain, in which reference TRBV16 and TRBJ1-1 provide the parts outside the CDR3, is GEEVAQTPKHLVRGEGQKAKLYCAPIKGHSYVFWYQQVLKNEFKFLISFQNENVFDETGMPKERFSAKCLPNSPCSLEIQATKLEDSAVYFCASSQSRAEAFFGQGTRLTVV.

This clonotype showed up many times. The J gene is TRBJ1-6, the V gene TRBV11-3; D remains ambiguous. This CDR3 contains 13 residues. V lost 3 bases and J lost 9, with 9 bases in between. CDR1 SGHNT and CDR2 YENEEA come from the germline V gene. CDR3 nucleotide sequence: TGTGCCAGCAGCTTGGGCCGGACTTCACCCCTCCACTTT. Its protein product is CASSLGRTSPLHF. Variable domain in full (rest from reference TRBV11-3 and TRBJ1-6): EAGVVQSPRYKIIEKKQPVAFWCNPISGHNTLYWYLQNLGQGPELLIRYENEEAVDDSQLPKDRFSAERLKGVDSTLKIQPAELGDSAVYLCASSLGRTSPLHFGNGTRLTVT.

The V and J genes are TRBV4-1 and TRBJ2-5, with no clear D. The CDR3 is 17 residues long. Germline V CDR1 and CDR2: MGHRA, YSYEKL. V was trimmed by 0 bases and J by 4 bases, leaving 18 bases between them. The CDR3 nucleotides are TGCGCCAGCAGCCAAGATTGGCCCGGACCAGTAGGAGAGACCCAGTACTTC. Its protein product is CASSQDWPGPVGETQYF.

The CDR3 reads CASSLGLSVPDTQYF. The CDR3 bases are TGTGCCAGCAGCTTGGGGCTGTCCGTACCAGATACGCAGTATTTT. The chain recombines TRBV5-6 with TRBJ2-3; D is unclear. Germline values: CDR1 SGHDT, CDR2 YYEEEE. The V gene lost 0 bases and the J gene lost 4 bases, with 12 bases spanning the gap. The CDR3 contains 15 residues.

This clonotype was observed a few times. This chain connects TRBV4-3 to TRBJ2-7; TRBD1 aligns across 9 bases. Germline V lookup: CDR1 LGHNA, CDR2 YSLEER. The length of the CDR3 is 16 residues. With V trimmed by 0 bases and J by 3 bases, 6 bases remained unmatched. The CDR3 DNA follows: TGCGCCAGCAGCCAAGAAATGGGGACAGGGAGCTACGAGCAGTACTTC. Translated: CASSQEMGTGSYEQYF.

This clonotype has more than one count but fewer than ten. The chain has TRBV10-3 and TRBJ1-5; tentative D call: TRBD1 (5 bases). CDR1 is ENHRY, CDR2 SYGVKD, per germline. The CDR3 runs to 16 residues. Trimming cost V 3 bases and J 6 bases, with 18 bases left between them. CDR3 coding DNA: TGTGCCATCAGTGATGAGAAGGGGCGAATTGGTCAGCCCCAGCATTTT. Translation gives CAISDEKGRIGQPQHF.

The chain couples TRBV10-3 to TRBJ2-1, with 9 bases fitting TRBD1. Per the germline V gene, CDR1 is ENHRY and CDR2 is SYGVKD. The CDR3 sequence is 18 residues long. J lost 1 base, V lost 6 bases, and 13 bases had no gene match. CDR3 amino acids: CAISPRTGVERSYNEQFF. In DNA form, the CDR3 reads TGTGCCATCAGCCCTAGGACAGGGGTTGAGAGGTCCTACAATGAGCAGTTCTTC.

This chain connects TRBV19 to TRBJ2-5; a possible D gene is TRBD1 (6 bases). CDR3 length: 12 residues. V was shortened by 9 bases and J by 9 bases, with 17 bases between the two germline ends. CDR1 is LNHDA, CDR2 SQIVND, per germline (reference sequence). The CDR3 DNA reads TGTGCCAGCAGACAGGCGGGTGACGCCCAGTACTTC. Translating gives CASRQAGDAQYF. The complete variable domain, with remaining parts taken from reference TRBV19 and TRBJ2-5, reads DGGITQSPKYLFRKEGQNVTLSCEQNLNHDAMYWYRQDPGQGLRLIYYSQIVNDFQKGDIAEGYSVSREKKESFPLTVTSAQKNPTAFYLCASRQAGDAQYFGPGTRLLVL.

V is TRBV12-3 or TRBV12-4 and J is TRBJ1-4, with D possibly matching TRBD1 (5 bases). V was shortened by 5 bases and J by 8 bases, with 15 bases between the two germline ends. This CDR3 spans 14 amino acids. CDR3 protein: CASSTGGAGEKLFF. The CDR3 DNA sequence: TGTGCCAGCAGTACCGGAGGGGCGGGGGAAAAACTGTTTTTT.

The J gene is TRBJ2-1, the V gene TRBV2, with 7 bases that match TRBD1. V lost 6 bases, J lost 1 base, and 9 bases stayed unmatched. The CDR3 runs to 16 residues. CDR1 is SNHLY and CDR2 is FYNNEI in the germline V gene. Here the CDR3 DNA reads TGTGCCAGCAGGCGCGGACAGGCGAGTTCCTACAATGAGCAGTTCTTC. The encoded protein is CASRRGQASSYNEQFF.

This clonotype came up many times. The chain recombines TRBV7-2 with TRBJ2-4; D unclear. Germline V gene lookup returns CDR1 SGHTA and CDR2 FQGNSA. The CDR3 runs to 15 residues. Trimming took 1 base from V and 0 from J, leaving 7 bases between them. The CDR3 reads CASSLGALAKNIQYF. The CDR3 DNA reads TGTGCCAGCAGCTTAGGGGCTTTAGCCAAAAACATTCAGTACTTC.

This clonotype was seen a handful of times. Germline is not matched at one junction end, which may reflect a read error. The chain uses TRBV3-1 and TRBJ2-5, with unresolved D. CDR1 LGHDT and CDR2 YNNKEL come from the germline V gene (reference sequence). There are 13 residues in the CDR3. The CDR3 loop reads CASSHLGKEAQYF. CDR3 DNA: TGTGCCAGCAGCCACCTGGGAAAAGAGGCCCAGTACTTC.